This TCR beta chain was found in a study of T cell repertoires in cytomegalovirus infection. The CDR3 spans 12 residues. CDR1 and CDR2 (germline): MGHDK, SYGVNS. The V end was cut by 4 bases, the J end by 1 base, with 4 bases between. From the reads, TCRdb called clonotypes with MiXCR, one entry per CDR3 protein. The sample records hundreds of thousands of distinct CDR3 sequences, 17% being singletons. The rearrangement links TRBV25-1 to TRBJ1-1; no firm D call. What was sequenced was PBMCs. The TCR comes from a human donor in good health (CMV status not recorded). Some clones in this sample may be carry-over from other donors' samples. The chain's CDR3 is CASSGPNTEAFF. The CDR3 DNA reads TGTGCCAGCAGTGGACCGAACACTGAAGCTTTCTTT.